This is a list of T cell receptor beta chains from one sample in a study of blood T cell repertoires in COVID-19. Repertoires were generated with immunoSEQ multiplex PCR, while TCRdb's copy carries only in-frame clones and drops some. The sample includes approximately 290,000 clones, approximately 90% of them seen just once. What was sequenced was PBMCs or T cells enriched from blood (not recorded which). These receptors were collected from a young woman who had recovered from COVID-19. The CDR3 runs from the conserved cysteine through the conserved F or W. Each record gives: clone size, D gene, V gene, J gene, CDR3 DNA, CDR3 protein. D genes are given only for firm matches. Clone size is not always given. Where it is, it says once, few, many or a class for expanded clones.

clone size: NA
D gene: TRBD2
V gene: TRBV6-5
J gene: TRBJ2-1
CDR3 DNA: TGTGCCAGCAGTCTAGCGGGTGACAATGAGCAGTTCTTC
CDR3 protein: CASSLAGDNEQFF

clone size: NA
D gene: TRBD1
V gene: TRBV5-3
J gene: TRBJ2-7
CDR3 DNA: TGTGCCAGAAGCCTTTCCGGGACAGGGAAAAACGAGCAGTACTTC
CDR3 protein: CARSLSGTGKNEQYF

clone size: NA
D gene: NA
V gene: TRBV10-3
J gene: TRBJ1-1
CDR3 DNA: TGTGCCATCAGTGAGGGGACAACTAACACTGAAGCTTTCTTT
CDR3 protein: CAISEGTTNTEAFF

clone size: NA
D gene: TRBD1
V gene: TRBV9
J gene: TRBJ2-7
CDR3 DNA: TGTGCCAGCAGCGTAGGGGCAGGGGGCATCTACGAGCAGTACTTC
CDR3 protein: CASSVGAGGIYEQYF

clone size: NA
D gene: NA
V gene: TRBV28
J gene: TRBJ1-2
CDR3 DNA: TGTGCCAGCAGTTTAGGAGGGGACTATGGCTACACCTTC
CDR3 protein: CASSLGGDYGYTF

clone size: NA
D gene: TRBD2
V gene: TRBV5-1
J gene: TRBJ2-5
CDR3 DNA: TGCGCCAGCAGCGGTTCTAGCGGACTGCAAGAGACCCAGTACTTC
CDR3 protein: CASSGSSGLQETQYF

clone size: NA
D gene: TRBD2
V gene: TRBV19
J gene: TRBJ2-7
CDR3 DNA: TGTGCCAGTTCCCGGGATGGGACTAGCTCCTACGAGCAGTACTTC
CDR3 protein: CASSRDGTSSYEQYF

clone size: NA
D gene: NA
V gene: TRBV28
J gene: TRBJ1-1
CDR3 DNA: TGTGCCAGCAGTCCCAACCCTCGCACTTACACTGAAGCTTTCTTT
CDR3 protein: CASSPNPRTYTEAFF

clone size: few
D gene: TRBD2
V gene: TRBV6-1
J gene: TRBJ2-1
CDR3 DNA: TGTGCCAGCAGTGACGGGACTAGCGGCCAGAATGAGCAGTTCTTC
CDR3 protein: CASSDGTSGQNEQFF

clone size: NA
D gene: TRBD2
V gene: TRBV9
J gene: TRBJ2-1
CDR3 DNA: TGTGCCAGCAGCCGGCGGGGGAGCTACAATGAGCAGTTCTTC
CDR3 protein: CASSRRGSYNEQFF

clone size: NA
D gene: NA
V gene: TRBV6-4
J gene: TRBJ1-1
CDR3 DNA: TGTGCCAGCAGTTCCCTCCTTGGGAGCACTGAAGCTTTCTTT
CDR3 protein: CASSSLLGSTEAFF

clone size: once
D gene: NA
V gene: TRBV5-3
J gene: TRBJ1-2
CDR3 DNA: TGTGCCAGAAGCCTTGTAAACCCGCGCCCGATTAACTATGGCTACACCTTC
CDR3 protein: CARSLVNPRPINYGYTF

clone size: NA
D gene: NA
V gene: TRBV5-5
J gene: TRBJ1-3
CDR3 DNA: TGTGCCAGCAGCTTGACGACAGCCACTGGAAACACCATATATTTT
CDR3 protein: CASSLTTATGNTIYF

clone size: NA
D gene: TRBD2
V gene: TRBV24-1
J gene: TRBJ2-3
CDR3 DNA: TGTGCCACCAGTGATAGAGCAGCGGGAGTTGGCACAGATACGCAGTATTTT
CDR3 protein: CATSDRAAGVGTDTQYF

clone size: NA
D gene: TRBD1
V gene: TRBV10-3
J gene: TRBJ2-3
CDR3 DNA: TGTGCCATCCGCATGGGACAGGGGAGCACAGATACGCAGTATTTT
CDR3 protein: CAIRMGQGSTDTQYF

clone size: NA
D gene: NA
V gene: TRBV5-1
J gene: TRBJ1-1
CDR3 DNA: TGCGCCAGCAGCCCCGGGGAGGGAAGATCAGCTTTCTTT
CDR3 protein: CASSPGEGRSAFF

clone size: NA
D gene: NA
V gene: TRBV6-2/TRBV6-3
J gene: TRBJ1-5
CDR3 DNA: TGTGCCAGCAGCCGGTTGCAGGGGCGCCCCAATCAGCCCCAGCATTTT
CDR3 protein: CASSRLQGRPNQPQHF

clone size: once
D gene: TRBD1
V gene: TRBV5-6
J gene: TRBJ1-1
CDR3 DNA: TGTGCCAGCAGCTTTCCCTGGACAGGGGGAAAGGACACTGAAGCTTTCTTT
CDR3 protein: CASSFPWTGGKDTEAFF

clone size: NA
D gene: NA
V gene: TRBV28
J gene: TRBJ2-5
CDR3 DNA: TGTGCCAGCAGTCGGGTCGGGCAGGGCCAAGAGACCCAGTACTTC
CDR3 protein: CASSRVGQGQETQYF

clone size: NA
D gene: NA
V gene: TRBV5-6
J gene: TRBJ1-2
CDR3 DNA: TGTGCCAGCAGCCCCAGGGGACGAAACAATGGCTACACCTTC
CDR3 protein: CASSPRGRNNGYTF

clone size: NA
D gene: NA
V gene: TRBV7-9
J gene: TRBJ2-5
CDR3 DNA: TGTGCCAGCAGCTTACCACGAGGGGGGGGCAGGGAGACCCAGTACTTC
CDR3 protein: CASSLPRGGGRETQYF

clone size: NA
D gene: NA
V gene: TRBV7-2
J gene: TRBJ2-3
CDR3 DNA: TGTGCCAGCAGCATCCAGAAAACAGATACGCAGTATTTT
CDR3 protein: CASSIQKTDTQYF

clone size: NA
D gene: TRBD2
V gene: TRBV7-2
J gene: TRBJ2-7
CDR3 DNA: TGTGCCAGCAGCTTAAGAGTAGCGGGAGTTTCGGGTGAGCAGTACTTC
CDR3 protein: CASSLRVAGVSGEQYF

clone size: NA
D gene: TRBD1
V gene: TRBV29-1
J gene: TRBJ2-7
CDR3 DNA: TGCAGCGCAAGGACAGGGGCCTCCTACGAGCAGTACTTC
CDR3 protein: CSARTGASYEQYF

clone size: NA
D gene: TRBD2
V gene: TRBV10-3
J gene: TRBJ2-7
CDR3 DNA: TGTGCCATCAGTGTAGGTAGCGGGTTTAGCTCCTACGAGCAGTACTTC
CDR3 protein: CAISVGSGFSSYEQYF

clone size: NA
D gene: TRBD1
V gene: TRBV19
J gene: TRBJ1-5
CDR3 DNA: TGTGCCAGTAGTATAGGCGCCGGGACAGAGCAGCCCCAGCATTTT
CDR3 protein: CASSIGAGTEQPQHF

clone size: NA
D gene: NA
V gene: TRBV6-5
J gene: TRBJ1-1
CDR3 DNA: TGTGCCAGCAGTTACGGGCCGAACACTGAAGCTTTCTTT
CDR3 protein: CASSYGPNTEAFF

clone size: NA
D gene: TRBD2
V gene: TRBV18
J gene: TRBJ2-5
CDR3 DNA: TGTGCCAGCTCACCCCAAATGCGAAGAGGAAGCGGGGGGGTGAGAGAGACCCAGTACTTC
CDR3 protein: CASSPQMRRGSGGVRETQYF

clone size: NA
D gene: TRBD2
V gene: TRBV11-3
J gene: TRBJ2-1
CDR3 DNA: TGTGCCAGCAGCTTAATCTCTAGCGGCTCTGGGAATGAGCAGTTCTTC
CDR3 protein: CASSLISSGSGNEQFF

clone size: NA
D gene: TRBD1
V gene: TRBV18
J gene: TRBJ2-7
CDR3 DNA: TGTGCCAGCTCACCAAAGGACAGGGACGACCACGAGCAGTACTTC
CDR3 protein: CASSPKDRDDHEQYF

clone size: NA
D gene: TRBD2
V gene: TRBV9
J gene: TRBJ2-3
CDR3 DNA: TGTGCCAGCAGCGTAGTAGAAGCGGGGGACACAGATACGCAGTATTTT
CDR3 protein: CASSVVEAGDTDTQYF

clone size: NA
D gene: TRBD2
V gene: TRBV27
J gene: TRBJ2-3
CDR3 DNA: TGTGCCAGCAGTACGACTAGCGGGACGCAGTATTTT
CDR3 protein: CASSTTSGTQYF

clone size: NA
D gene: NA
V gene: TRBV14
J gene: TRBJ1-2
CDR3 DNA: TGTGCCAGCAGCCAAGAGATTTACAGTCCCTATGGCTACACCTTC
CDR3 protein: CASSQEIYSPYGYTF

clone size: NA
D gene: TRBD2
V gene: TRBV3-1/TRBV3-2
J gene: TRBJ2-5
CDR3 DNA: TGTGCCAGCAGCCAAGGGACTAGCGGGAGAGAAGAGACCCAGTACTTC
CDR3 protein: CASSQGTSGREETQYF

clone size: NA
D gene: NA
V gene: TRBV7-2
J gene: TRBJ1-5
CDR3 DNA: TGTGCCAGCAGCAACCCAAGAGAGCGGCATCAGCCCCAGCATTTT
CDR3 protein: CASSNPRERHQPQHF

clone size: NA
D gene: TRBD2
V gene: TRBV7-2
J gene: TRBJ2-7
CDR3 DNA: TGTGCCAGCAGTGTGGAGGGTGGCGGGAGCTACGAGCAGTACTTC
CDR3 protein: CASSVEGGGSYEQYF

clone size: NA
D gene: NA
V gene: TRBV18
J gene: TRBJ1-1
CDR3 DNA: TGTGCCAGCTCACCCGACAGGCTGAACACTGAAGCTTTCTTT
CDR3 protein: CASSPDRLNTEAFF

clone size: NA
D gene: NA
V gene: TRBV4-3
J gene: TRBJ1-1
CDR3 DNA: TGCGCCAGCAGCCAAGTGGGGGGGGCTGGAACTGAAGCTTTCTTT
CDR3 protein: CASSQVGGAGTEAFF

clone size: NA
D gene: TRBD2
V gene: TRBV25-1
J gene: TRBJ2-5
CDR3 DNA: TGTGCCAGCAGTAGGGGAGGGCCGGATGAGACCCAGTACTTC
CDR3 protein: CASSRGGPDETQYF

clone size: NA
D gene: NA
V gene: TRBV6-2/TRBV6-3
J gene: TRBJ2-1
CDR3 DNA: TGTGCCAGCAGCCCTATGCGGATCGACTACAATGAGCAGTTCTTC
CDR3 protein: CASSPMRIDYNEQFF

clone size: NA
D gene: TRBD1
V gene: TRBV18
J gene: TRBJ2-4
CDR3 DNA: TGTGCCAGCTCACCTGGCCCTAGGGACAGAAAAAACATTCAGTACTTC
CDR3 protein: CASSPGPRDRKNIQYF

clone size: NA
D gene: TRBD2
V gene: TRBV9
J gene: TRBJ2-3
CDR3 DNA: TGTGCCAGCGGGCCTAGCGGGAGCACAGATACGCAGTATTTT
CDR3 protein: CASGPSGSTDTQYF

clone size: NA
D gene: TRBD2
V gene: TRBV11-3
J gene: TRBJ2-1
CDR3 DNA: TGTGCCAGCAGCTTAGATACCGGGCTAGCGGGAATGGGTGAGCAGTTCTTC
CDR3 protein: CASSLDTGLAGMGEQFF

clone size: NA
D gene: NA
V gene: TRBV18
J gene: TRBJ2-7
CDR3 DNA: TGTGCCAGCTCACCATCAGAGGGAGTAGTGGACGAGCAGTACTTC
CDR3 protein: CASSPSEGVVDEQYF

clone size: NA
D gene: NA
V gene: TRBV3-1/TRBV3-2
J gene: TRBJ2-1
CDR3 DNA: TGTGCCAGCAGCCATTTCAACCCGGGAAATGAGCAGTTCTTC
CDR3 protein: CASSHFNPGNEQFF

clone size: NA
D gene: TRBD1
V gene: TRBV6-6
J gene: TRBJ1-5
CDR3 DNA: TGTGCCAGCCGGCTCCGGACAGGGGATCAGCCCCAGCATTTT
CDR3 protein: CASRLRTGDQPQHF

clone size: NA
D gene: NA
V gene: TRBV28
J gene: TRBJ1-2
CDR3 DNA: TGTGCCAGCAGTTTAGGGGGGGCAGATGAATATGGCTACACCTTC
CDR3 protein: CASSLGGADEYGYTF

clone size: few
D gene: TRBD2
V gene: TRBV7-9
J gene: TRBJ2-1
CDR3 DNA: TGTGCCAGCAGCTTAGTTCAAGCGGGAGGGCTAGGCAATGAGCAGTTCTTC
CDR3 protein: CASSLVQAGGLGNEQFF

clone size: NA
D gene: TRBD2
V gene: TRBV5-4
J gene: TRBJ2-7
CDR3 DNA: TGTGCCAGCAGCTGGGGGACTAGCGGGCTGAACGAGCAGTACTTC
CDR3 protein: CASSWGTSGLNEQYF

clone size: NA
D gene: NA
V gene: TRBV11-2
J gene: TRBJ2-7
CDR3 DNA: TGTGCCAGCAGCATCACCTACGAGCAGTACTTC
CDR3 protein: CASSITYEQYF

clone size: NA
D gene: NA
V gene: TRBV28
J gene: TRBJ1-6
CDR3 DNA: TGTGCCATGAGGTCCGGGGGGCCTTCACCCCTCCACTTT
CDR3 protein: CAMRSGGPSPLHF

clone size: NA
D gene: TRBD2
V gene: TRBV5-4
J gene: TRBJ2-1
CDR3 DNA: TGTGCCAGCAGCTTGGGCCTAGCGGGAGCCGGAGGCTACAATGAGCAGTTCTTC
CDR3 protein: CASSLGLAGAGGYNEQFF